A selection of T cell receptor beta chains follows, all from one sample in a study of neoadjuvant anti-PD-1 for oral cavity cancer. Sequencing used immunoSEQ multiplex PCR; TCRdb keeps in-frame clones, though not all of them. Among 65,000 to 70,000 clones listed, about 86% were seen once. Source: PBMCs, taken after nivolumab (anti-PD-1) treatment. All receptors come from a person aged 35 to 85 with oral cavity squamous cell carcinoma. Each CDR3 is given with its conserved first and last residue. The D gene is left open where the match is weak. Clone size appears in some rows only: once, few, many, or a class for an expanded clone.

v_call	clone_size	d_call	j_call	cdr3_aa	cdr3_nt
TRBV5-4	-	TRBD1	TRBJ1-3	CASSWGQPGNTIYF	TGTGCCAGCAGCTGGGGACAGCCTGGAAACACCATATATTTT
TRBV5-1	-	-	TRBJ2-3	CASSTQPTPDTQYF	TGCGCCAGCAGCACCCAGCCAACGCCAGATACGCAGTATTTT
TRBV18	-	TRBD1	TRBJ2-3	CASSPQGQTFTDTQYF	TGTGCCAGCTCACCACAGGGACAGACCTTCACAGATACGCAGTATTTT
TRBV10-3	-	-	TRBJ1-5	CAISSQGGSNQPQHF	TGTGCCATCAGTTCCCAAGGGGGAAGCAATCAGCCCCAGCATTTT
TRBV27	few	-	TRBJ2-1	CASRRGDEQFF	TGTGCCAGCCGTCGAGGCGATGAGCAGTTCTTC
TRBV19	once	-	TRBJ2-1	CASNQGSEKTQFF	TGTGCCAGTAATCAGGGCTCCGAGAAAACGCAGTTCTTC
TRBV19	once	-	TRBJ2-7	CASSMQGAHEQYF	TGTGCCAGTAGTATGCAAGGGGCCCACGAGCAGTACTTC
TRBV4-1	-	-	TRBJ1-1	CASSHPGGVRTEAFF	TGCGCCAGCAGCCACCCCGGAGGGGTGCGCACTGAAGCTTTCTTT
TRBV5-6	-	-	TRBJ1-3	CASSIGTLGNTIYF	TGTGCCAGCAGCATCGGGACGCTGGGAAATACCATATATTTT
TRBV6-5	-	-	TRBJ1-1	CASSYGSLMGTEAFF	TGTGCCAGCAGTTACGGCAGCCTGATGGGCACTGAAGCTTTCTTT